This TCR beta chain was recovered during a study of OX40 agonist ivuxolimab in advanced cancers. Study as a whole: Each dose-escalation patient presented with hepatocellular carcinoma, melanoma, renal cell or head and neck cancer.

Trimming removed 6 bases from V and 5 bases from J; junction bases left unmatched: 7. CDR1 and CDR2 from the germline V gene are SGHRS and YFSETQ. This CDR3 contains 14 residues. Notes on the study in general: At 0.1 to 3.0 mg/kg, CD4+ and CD8+ blood T cells expanded clonally by week 6.

For this clone: Its antigen is not identified.

Profiling relied on immunoSEQ multiplex PCR, and the TCRdb table lists in-frame clones only, not all of them. The repertoire holds around 56,000 clones, with over 75% as singletons. This rearrangement joins TRBV5-1 to TRBJ2-1; 8 bases agree with TRBD1. The sequence derives from an adult with an advanced solid tumor such as melanoma, head and neck, liver or kidney cancer. This sample comprised CD4+ or CD8+ T cells sorted from blood, obtained in a trial of the OX40 agonist ivuxolimab. For the CDR3, the DNA is TGCGCCAGCACCCGGGACAGGTCCGACAATGAGCAGTTCTTC. It yields the protein CASTRDRSDNEQFF.